The source of this TCR beta chain is a study of shared clonotypes between healthy human individuals. Study at large: Donors, aged 18 to 49, were a couple of women and a few men.

From germline, CDR1 is SGHDT and CDR2 YYEEEE. Trimming removed 4 bases at V and 8 bases at J, with 12 bases between. This CDR3 has 13 residues. Deep was the level at which the assay was run. The assay was immunoSEQ multiplex PCR, and TCRdb's table has in-frame clones only and misses some. The sample includes some 530,000 clones, 81% of them seen just once. Material for sequencing was PBMCs. The chain combines TRBV5-6 with TRBJ1-4, with D perhaps TRBD1 (5 bases). The receptor's source is a woman aged 40-49 years in good health. Some clones in this sample may be carry-over from other donors' samples. CDR3 nucleotide sequence: TGTGCCAGCAGCACGGGGCAGCGGGAAAAACTGTTTTTT. Amino acids: CASSTGQREKLFF.